The 8 T cell receptor beta chains below come from one sample, sequenced in a study of cytomegalovirus exposure and HLA in healthy donors. With 60 Vbeta and 13 Jbeta primers, the PCR was carried out. The protocol was immunoSEQ multiplex PCR, while the TCRdb copy is restricted to in-frame clones and leaves out a portion. The sample shows 120,000 to 150,000 clones, 80% to 90% of them seen only once. The sequenced material came from PBMCs. These receptors were taken from a boy between 2 and 10 years old in good health and CMV-seronegative.

This chain joins TRBV4-2 and TRBJ1-5; D may be TRBD1 (5 bases). The V end was cut by 2 bases, the J end by 6 bases, with 14 bases between. The CDR3 runs 15 residues. Germline values: CDR1 LGHNA, CDR2 YNFKEQ. CDR3 coding DNA: TGTGCCAGCAGCCAAAGGCAGGGAGGGAGTCAGCCCCAGCATTTT. Residues: CASSQRQGGSQPQHF.

This clone was seen a handful of times. The V call is TRBV18, the J call TRBJ2-7; the match to TRBD1 covers 7 bases. Germline V lookup: CDR1 KGHSH, CDR2 LQKENI. This CDR3 is 14 amino acids long. V lost 6 bases to trimming and J lost 2 bases; unmatched junction nucleotides: 7. The CDR3 spells CASSPDRDPYEQYF. As DNA, the CDR3 is TGTGCCAGCTCGCCAGACAGGGACCCCTACGAGCAGTACTTC. The variable domain in full, with the rest retrieved from reference TRBV18 and TRBJ2-7, is NAGVMQNPRHLVRRRGQEARLRCSPMKGHSHVYWYRQLPEEGLKFMVYLQKENIIDESGMPKERFSAEFPKEGPSILRIQQVVRGDSAAYFCASSPDRDPYEQYFGPGTRLTVT.

The rearrangement joins TRBV19 to TRBJ1-1; TRBD1 might be the D (6 bases). The germline V gene has CDR1 LNHDA and CDR2 SQIVND (reference sequence). The CDR3 consists of 13 residues. Trimming took off 3 bases at V and 4 bases at J, with 9 bases between the two ends. CDR3 in DNA: TGTGCCAGTAGTATCACAGGGACCACTGAAGCTTTCTTT. Translation: CASSITGTTEAFF.

The CDR3 sequence is CASPKSGTQYF. The CDR3 DNA is TGTGCCAGTCCCAAGTCGGGGACCCAGTACTTC. The rearrangement joins TRBV19 to TRBJ2-5; D uncertain. The CDR3 runs to 11 residues. Germline CDR1 reads LNHDA; CDR2 reads SQIVND (reference sequence). V dropped 8 bases and J dropped 7 bases, with 11 bases sitting between them.

This clone was counted once. The V call is TRBV7-3, the J call TRBJ2-5; TRBD2 matches 11 bases. J lost 4 bases, V lost 5 bases, and 3 bases had no gene match. Germline V gene sequence: CDR1 SGHTA, CDR2 FQGTGA. There are 14 residues in the CDR3. This CDR3 is CASSLSGRAETQYF. The CDR3 nucleotides are TGTGCCAGCAGCCTTAGCGGGAGGGCAGAGACCCAGTACTTC.

The chain is built from TRBV5-4 and TRBJ2-7; TRBD2 aligns across 11 bases. Trimming at V came to 3 bases and at J to 4 bases, leaving 12 bases not matched to a gene. Germline V lookup: CDR1 SGHNT, CDR2 YYREEE (reference sequence). The CDR3 has 17 residues. CDR3 loop: CASSYEPLAGGGYEQYF. The CDR3 DNA reads TGTGCCAGCAGCTACGAACCCCTAGCGGGAGGAGGGTACGAGCAGTACTTC.

The V and J genes are TRBV4-2 and TRBJ1-1; D gene ambiguous. The CDR3 loop spans 14 amino acids. Germline CDR1 is LGHNA and CDR2 is YNFKEQ. V lost 0 bases and J lost 1, with 6 bases in between. In nucleotides, the CDR3 is TGTGCCAGCAGCCAAGATGGTAGGAACACTGAAGCTTTCTTT. It translates to CASSQDGRNTEAFF.

This clone occurred a few times. The chain recombines TRBV27 with TRBJ2-7; 7 positions match TRBD1. J lost 0 bases, V lost 6 bases, and 14 bases had no gene match. Germline lookup yields CDR1 MNHEY and CDR2 SMNVEV (reference sequence). The CDR3 covers 17 residues. In nucleotides, the CDR3 is TGTGCCAGCAGGCGACAGGGACCCACCCCTAGCTCCTACGAGCAGTACTTC. Protein product: CASRRQGPTPSSYEQYF.